The rows below give T cell receptor beta chains drawn from one sample of a study of T cell responses to AZD1222 COVID-19 vaccine. Some clones are missing from TCRdb's copy, which holds only in-frame ones; the method was immunoSEQ multiplex PCR. The sample has 95,000 to 150,000 clones; 75% to 90% are singletons. This specimen consisted of peripheral blood, obtained 28 days after the second AZD1222 dose. Every receptor here comes from an adult who received the AZD1222 COVID-19 vaccine. CDR3s include the opening cysteine and the closing phenylalanine or tryptophan. Fields, in order: V gene, J gene, clone size, D gene, CDR3 protein, CDR3 DNA. The D gene is left open where the match is weak. Size is omitted from some rows. Given values are once, few, many or a class for expanded clones.

v_gene: TRBV5-5
j_gene: TRBJ1-2
abundance: once
d_gene: -
CDR3aa: CASSPTPNYGYTF
CDR3nt: TGTGCCAGCAGCCCGACCCCTAACTATGGCTACACCTTC

v_gene: TRBV30
j_gene: TRBJ1-2
abundance: -
d_gene: TRBD1
CDR3aa: CAWDRGHYGYTF
CDR3nt: TGTGCCTGGGACAGGGGACACTATGGCTACACCTTC

v_gene: TRBV27
j_gene: TRBJ2-4
abundance: -
d_gene: -
CDR3aa: CASSSQGTKNIQYF
CDR3nt: TGTGCCAGCAGTTCCCAGGGGACCAAAAACATTCAGTACTTC

v_gene: TRBV10-2
j_gene: TRBJ1-4
abundance: many
d_gene: -
CDR3aa: CASRFGGTNEKLFF
CDR3nt: TGCGCCAGCAGGTTCGGAGGAACTAATGAAAAACTGTTTTTT

v_gene: TRBV7-9
j_gene: TRBJ2-3
abundance: -
d_gene: TRBD1
CDR3aa: CASSLGTGGLWDTQYF
CDR3nt: TGTGCCAGCAGCTTGGGGACAGGGGGCCTTTGGGATACGCAGTATTTT

v_gene: TRBV19
j_gene: TRBJ1-4
abundance: -
d_gene: -
CDR3aa: CASHPEFGGGEKLFF
CDR3nt: TGTGCCAGCCATCCTGAGTTTGGGGGAGGTGAAAAACTGTTTTTT

v_gene: TRBV6-1
j_gene: TRBJ1-4
abundance: -
d_gene: -
CDR3aa: CASSVAGVVSREKLFF
CDR3nt: TGTGCCAGCAGTGTTGCAGGTGTCGTGTCGAGGGAAAAACTGTTTTTT

v_gene: TRBV6-1
j_gene: TRBJ1-2
abundance: -
d_gene: -
CDR3aa: CASSETGTVYGYTF
CDR3nt: TGTGCCAGCAGTGAAACGGGAACAGTCTATGGCTACACCTTC

v_gene: TRBV29-1
j_gene: TRBJ1-1
abundance: -
d_gene: -
CDR3aa: CSVEDPTVEEAFF
CDR3nt: TGCAGCGTTGAAGATCCAACAGTTGAGGAAGCTTTCTTT

v_gene: TRBV3-1/TRBV3-2
j_gene: TRBJ2-3
abundance: once
d_gene: TRBD1
CDR3aa: CASSPLDRVPQYF
CDR3nt: TGTGCCAGCAGCCCCTTGGACAGGGTGCCGCAGTATTTT

v_gene: TRBV7-2
j_gene: TRBJ1-6
abundance: few
d_gene: -
CDR3aa: CASSLHLGQNSPLHF
CDR3nt: TGTGCCAGCAGCTTACACCTCGGACAGAATTCACCCCTCCACTTT

v_gene: TRBV1
j_gene: TRBJ1-5
abundance: -
d_gene: -
CDR3aa: CTSSQATGGLVGNQPQHF
CDR3nt: TGCACCAGCAGCCAGGCGACAGGGGGCCTCGTCGGCAATCAGCCCCAGCATTTT

v_gene: TRBV6-5
j_gene: TRBJ2-3
abundance: once
d_gene: TRBD2
CDR3aa: CASISGGGTDTQYF
CDR3nt: TGTGCCAGCATAAGCGGGGGGGGCACAGATACGCAGTATTTT

v_gene: TRBV3-1/TRBV3-2
j_gene: TRBJ2-3
abundance: -
d_gene: TRBD1
CDR3aa: CASSPPGQGAGDTQYF
CDR3nt: TGTGCCAGCAGCCCGCCGGGACAGGGGGCCGGAGATACGCAGTATTTT

v_gene: TRBV28
j_gene: TRBJ1-2
abundance: -
d_gene: -
CDR3aa: CASSLQQTGSNNYGYTF
CDR3nt: TGTGCCAGCAGTTTGCAACAAACAGGGAGCAATAACTATGGCTACACCTTC

v_gene: TRBV11-1
j_gene: TRBJ1-1
abundance: -
d_gene: TRBD1
CDR3aa: CASSFDRVRTEAFF
CDR3nt: TGTGCCAGCAGCTTCGACAGGGTGAGGACTGAAGCTTTCTTT

v_gene: TRBV5-4
j_gene: TRBJ1-1
abundance: -
d_gene: -
CDR3aa: CASSPQGGTEAFF
CDR3nt: TGTGCCAGCAGTCCACAGGGAGGCACTGAAGCTTTCTTT

v_gene: TRBV9
j_gene: TRBJ2-3
abundance: -
d_gene: TRBD2
CDR3aa: CASSVSGGAVTDTQYF
CDR3nt: TGTGCCAGCAGCGTTAGCGGGGGGGCGGTCACAGATACGCAGTATTTT

v_gene: TRBV6-1
j_gene: TRBJ1-2
abundance: -
d_gene: -
CDR3aa: CASSEVGRRGLPYGYTF
CDR3nt: TGTGCCAGCAGTGAAGTGGGGCGAAGGGGCCTCCCCTATGGCTACACCTTC

v_gene: TRBV6-5
j_gene: TRBJ1-2
abundance: -
d_gene: TRBD1
CDR3aa: CASSWDRGYGYTF
CDR3nt: TGTGCCAGCAGTTGGGACAGGGGCTACGGCTACACCTTC

v_gene: TRBV15
j_gene: TRBJ2-1
abundance: few
d_gene: -
CDR3aa: CATSRGDRNEQFF
CDR3nt: TGTGCCACCAGCAGAGGGGACCGGAATGAGCAGTTCTTC

v_gene: TRBV5-1
j_gene: TRBJ2-5
abundance: -
d_gene: -
CDR3aa: CASSLTGETQYF
CDR3nt: TGCGCCAGCAGCTTAACGGGGGAGACCCAGTACTTC

v_gene: TRBV28
j_gene: TRBJ1-1
abundance: -
d_gene: -
CDR3aa: CASVGQTNTEAFF
CDR3nt: TGTGCCAGCGTAGGACAGACTAACACTGAAGCTTTCTTT

v_gene: TRBV14
j_gene: TRBJ2-7
abundance: -
d_gene: TRBD1
CDR3aa: CASSQHQGAAYEQYF
CDR3nt: TGTGCCAGCAGCCAGCATCAGGGGGCTGCCTACGAGCAGTACTTC

v_gene: TRBV4-1
j_gene: TRBJ2-5
abundance: -
d_gene: -
CDR3aa: CASSQQSLAETQYF
CDR3nt: TGCGCCAGCAGCCAACAGAGCCTGGCGGAGACCCAGTACTTC

v_gene: TRBV7-9
j_gene: TRBJ1-4
abundance: once
d_gene: -
CDR3aa: CASSLGRNNEKLFF
CDR3nt: TGTGCCAGCAGCTTAGGACGGAATAATGAAAAACTGTTTTTT

v_gene: TRBV6-1
j_gene: TRBJ1-5
abundance: once
d_gene: -
CDR3aa: CASSVGDPRSNQPQHF
CDR3nt: TGTGCCAGCAGTGTGGGGGACCCGCGGAGCAATCAGCCCCAGCATTTT

v_gene: TRBV11-3
j_gene: TRBJ2-6
abundance: -
d_gene: -
CDR3aa: CASSSTAGANVLTF
CDR3nt: TGTGCCAGCAGCTCGACGGCTGGGGCCAACGTCCTGACTTTC

v_gene: TRBV20-1
j_gene: TRBJ2-3
abundance: -
d_gene: TRBD2
CDR3aa: CSASYGGGGTDTQYF
CDR3nt: TGCAGTGCTAGTTATGGCGGGGGAGGGACAGATACGCAGTATTTT

v_gene: TRBV24-1
j_gene: TRBJ1-4
abundance: -
d_gene: -
CDR3aa: CATSDLSQGREKLFF
CDR3nt: TGTGCCACCAGTGATTTGAGCCAGGGGCGGGAAAAACTGTTTTTT

v_gene: TRBV19
j_gene: TRBJ1-6
abundance: -
d_gene: TRBD1
CDR3aa: CASRDRGSYNSPLHF
CDR3nt: TGTGCCAGTCGGGACAGGGGGTCCTATAATTCACCCCTCCACTTT

v_gene: TRBV11-2
j_gene: TRBJ2-2
abundance: -
d_gene: TRBD1
CDR3aa: CASSPGTGTTGELFF
CDR3nt: TGTGCCAGCAGCCCTGGGACAGGGACCACCGGGGAGCTGTTTTTT

v_gene: TRBV6-6
j_gene: TRBJ2-1
abundance: -
d_gene: TRBD1
CDR3aa: CASMGAGTGGNEQFF
CDR3nt: TGTGCCAGCATGGGGGCCGGGACAGGGGGCAATGAGCAGTTCTTC

v_gene: TRBV24-1
j_gene: TRBJ1-1
abundance: -
d_gene: -
CDR3aa: CATSDHGGAFF
CDR3nt: TGTGCCACCAGTGACCACGGAGGGGCTTTCTTT

v_gene: TRBV2
j_gene: TRBJ1-1
abundance: -
d_gene: -
CDR3aa: CASSQRGEAFF
CDR3nt: TGTGCCAGCAGCCAGAGGGGTGAAGCTTTCTTT

v_gene: TRBV14
j_gene: TRBJ1-2
abundance: -
d_gene: -
CDR3aa: CASSQDGYGYTF
CDR3nt: TGTGCCAGCAGCCAAGACGGCTATGGCTACACCTTC

v_gene: TRBV3-1/TRBV3-2
j_gene: TRBJ2-1
abundance: -
d_gene: -
CDR3aa: CASSQDGYYNNEQFF
CDR3nt: TGTGCCAGCAGCCAAGACGGCTACTATAACAATGAGCAGTTCTTC

v_gene: TRBV5-1
j_gene: TRBJ2-6
abundance: -
d_gene: -
CDR3aa: CASSLAGLSSPGANVLTF
CDR3nt: TGCGCCAGCAGCTTGGCGGGGTTGTCGAGTCCTGGGGCCAACGTCCTGACTTTC

v_gene: TRBV7-9
j_gene: TRBJ2-1
abundance: -
d_gene: TRBD2
CDR3aa: CASSKLAGGPGEQFF
CDR3nt: TGTGCCAGCAGCAAACTAGCGGGGGGGCCGGGTGAGCAGTTCTTC

v_gene: TRBV30
j_gene: TRBJ1-1
abundance: once
d_gene: -
CDR3aa: CAWSVLGLYTEAFF
CDR3nt: TGTGCCTGGAGTGTATTGGGACTCTACACTGAAGCTTTCTTT

v_gene: TRBV6-4
j_gene: TRBJ1-2
abundance: -
d_gene: -
CDR3aa: CASSYSTGGGGYTF
CDR3nt: TGTGCCAGCAGTTACTCGACAGGCGGGGGAGGCTACACCTTC

v_gene: TRBV30
j_gene: TRBJ1-2
abundance: -
d_gene: TRBD1
CDR3aa: CAWTPGQGYHGYTF
CDR3nt: TGTGCCTGGACCCCGGGACAGGGGTACCATGGCTACACCTTC

v_gene: TRBV6-5
j_gene: TRBJ1-5
abundance: -
d_gene: TRBD1
CDR3aa: CASFGQGHNQPQHF
CDR3nt: TGTGCCAGCTTCGGACAGGGCCACAATCAGCCCCAGCATTTT